The entry below describes one TCR beta chain. The source of the sample is a study of blood T cell repertoires in COVID-19. Study in general: The United States, Italy and Spain provided the acute and convalescent COVID-19 samples. T cells, B-cell-depleted T cells, or PBMCs provided the cDNA or gDNA that served as material.

The germline V gene has CDR1 SSHAT and CDR2 FNYEAQ (reference sequence). The V segment lost 1 base and the J segment 3 bases; nucleotides outside the gene matches: 3. The CDR3 has 15 residues. How the authors handled the data: Quantification of nucleated cells was approximated via reference gene primer amplification. Assay used: immunoSEQ multiplex PCR; TCRdb lists only in-frame clones, some missing. V, J and clone size are taken as reported in that table, and D and trimming were inferred from the DNA itself. The sample lists fewer than 250,000 clones, around 87% occurring once. This TCR derives from a man aged 55 to 70 with acute or convalescent COVID-19. The chain combines TRBV7-7 with TRBJ2-5, with TRBD2 matching over 9 bases. Sequencing input: peripheral blood. Here the CDR3 reads CASSLGLAGKETQYF. In nucleotides, the CDR3 is TGTGCCAGCAGCTTAGGCCTAGCGGGGAAAGAGACCCAGTACTTC.